This T cell receptor beta chain was sequenced in a study of T cell responses to AZD1222 COVID-19 vaccine. Study results and caveats: Distributed over spike, vaccine-associated CD4 TCRs predominated at 160-218 and 743-854. Nearly half of spike-specific TCRs reportedly target unmutated variant regions. It should be noted that donors were predominantly white British and more often female, and clonal diversity was possibly underestimated. Spike-specific TCR breadth and depth rose after two AZD1222 doses.

Clones were read by immunoSEQ multiplex PCR, and TCRdb kept only the in-frame ones, dropping some. The sample lists 250,000 to 300,000 clones; 90% to 95% were seen once. Points on this clone: Its antigen is as yet unknown.

CDR3 length: 12 residues. Germline V CDR1 and CDR2: SGDLS, YYNGEE. V was cut by 4 bases and J by 6 bases, with 5 bases left in between. This clonotype was obtained from an adult who received the AZD1222 COVID-19 vaccine. The starting material was peripheral blood, obtained 28 days after the second AZD1222 dose. The chain couples TRBV9 to TRBJ1-6; no clear D gene. DNA of the CDR3: TGTGCCAGCAGCCCCAGTAATTCACCCCTCCACTTT. Its protein is CASSPSNSPLHF.